These T cell receptor beta chains were read from a single sample in a study of cytomegalovirus exposure and HLA in healthy donors. Measured with immunoSEQ multiplex PCR; TCRdb has only the in-frame clones, and not every one. The repertoire holds about 150,000 clones, with 76% as singletons. Sequencing used PBMCs. These receptors were collected from a female donor in good health and CMV-seropositive. CDR3s include the opening cysteine and the closing phenylalanine or tryptophan. Only some rows state a clone size, as once, few, many or a class for expanded clones.

>TRBV28|TRBJ2-3|few
CASSRTGGGDTDTQYF
>TRBV29-1|TRBJ2-1|NA
CSVLPYDTNSYNEQFF
>TRBV2|TRBJ2-7|NA
CASTGSSYEQYF
>TRBV10-2|TRBJ2-5|few
CASRPGLADTETQYF
>TRBV2|TRBJ1-5|NA
CASSEVYYNQPQHF
>TRBV2|TRBJ2-3|NA
CASIRDREDTQYF
>TRBV9|TRBJ2-3|NA
CASSVDEVRADTQYF
>TRBV6-1|TRBJ2-7|NA
CASSEEIAGGGEQYF
>TRBV27|TRBJ2-3|NA
CASSFGRLEVGDTQYF
>TRBV7-7|TRBJ2-5|NA
CASSFRSAGGPETQYF
>TRBV7-6|TRBJ1-2|NA
CASSLKGNYGYTF
>TRBV10-3|TRBJ2-5|once
CAISFARGEETQYF
>TRBV28|TRBJ1-2|NA
CASREGREGYTF
>TRBV5-1|TRBJ2-1|NA
CASSLAGGSGNEQFF
>TRBV7-3|TRBJ2-5|NA
CASSIGGSQETQYF
>TRBV5-1|TRBJ2-1|NA
CASSLDPSGSGGTYNEQFF
>TRBV19|TRBJ1-1|NA
CASSIGGQLNTEAFF
>TRBV28|TRBJ2-1|NA
CASTARGSYNEQFF
>TRBV5-3|TRBJ2-3|NA
CARSFSGAGAVTSTDTQYF
>TRBV5-8|TRBJ2-1|NA
CASSRGTSGGTGRKQFF
>TRBV28|TRBJ1-2|few
CASSLFAYGYTF
>TRBV6-5|TRBJ1-2|NA
CASSWGAPTGGFGYTF
>TRBV7-3|TRBJ1-1|NA
CASSVDGENTEAFF
>TRBV4-2|TRBJ2-5|NA
CASSHESAGLRTQYF
>TRBV29-1|TRBJ2-3|NA
CSVVWRGGTDTQYF
>TRBV19|TRBJ1-5|once
CASNRRTGNQPQHF
>TRBV6-5|TRBJ1-4|NA
CASSYGGGLNEKLFF
>TRBV10-3|TRBJ2-7|few
CAISESQGAGEQYF
>TRBV4-1|TRBJ2-1|NA
CASSQRGEQFF
>TRBV4-1|TRBJ2-1|NA
CASSPSGTTFNEQFF
>TRBV7-6|TRBJ2-3|few
CASSSETSRSTDTQYF
>TRBV10-3|TRBJ2-3|few
CAISEWTDTDTQYF
>TRBV2|TRBJ2-1|NA
CASSEQGAYNEQFF
>TRBV6-5|TRBJ2-3|NA
CASSYLAGGRTDTQYF
>TRBV7-2|TRBJ1-2|NA
CASSSTQGWYGYTF
>TRBV6-6|TRBJ2-6|NA
CASTSSGLANVLTF
>TRBV5-5|TRBJ1-2|once
CASSLEQLALLGYTF
>TRBV2|TRBJ2-2|NA
CASSVSKNTGELFF
>TRBV6-5|TRBJ1-3|NA
CASSMTGTTGNTIYF
>TRBV7-2|TRBJ2-5|NA
CASSGGVQETQYF
>TRBV18|TRBJ2-2|NA
CASSPSEVRTGELFF
>TRBV9|TRBJ2-3|NA
CASRGLAEADTQYF
>TRBV2|TRBJ1-2|NA
CASSELGRGRGYTF
>TRBV2|TRBJ2-2|NA
CASSRENTGELFF
>TRBV5-1|TRBJ2-3|NA
CASSLVGGRAGDTQYF
>TRBV28|TRBJ1-3|few
CASSLQGVSGNTIYF
>TRBV13|TRBJ1-1|NA
CASTTLSWRGAFF
>TRBV29-1|TRBJ1-2|NA
CSVVGRAGDYGYTF
>TRBV6-6|TRBJ2-2|NA
CASSYQSGTGELFF
>TRBV7-2|TRBJ2-1|NA
CASSLSGLNEQFF
>TRBV4-1|TRBJ2-7|NA
CASSQQRPRGIAGYEQYF
>TRBV19|TRBJ2-4|NA
CASSMSPSGRGSNIQYF
>TRBV12-5|TRBJ2-2|NA
CASASVVGASWTGELFF
>TRBV7-3|TRBJ2-6|NA
CASSPGPRGANVLTF
>TRBV11-2|TRBJ2-2|NA
CASSLVINTGELFF
>TRBV29-1|TRBJ2-7|NA
CSVWTGTSYEQYF
>TRBV4-1|TRBJ2-7|once
CASSQGHLESYEQYF